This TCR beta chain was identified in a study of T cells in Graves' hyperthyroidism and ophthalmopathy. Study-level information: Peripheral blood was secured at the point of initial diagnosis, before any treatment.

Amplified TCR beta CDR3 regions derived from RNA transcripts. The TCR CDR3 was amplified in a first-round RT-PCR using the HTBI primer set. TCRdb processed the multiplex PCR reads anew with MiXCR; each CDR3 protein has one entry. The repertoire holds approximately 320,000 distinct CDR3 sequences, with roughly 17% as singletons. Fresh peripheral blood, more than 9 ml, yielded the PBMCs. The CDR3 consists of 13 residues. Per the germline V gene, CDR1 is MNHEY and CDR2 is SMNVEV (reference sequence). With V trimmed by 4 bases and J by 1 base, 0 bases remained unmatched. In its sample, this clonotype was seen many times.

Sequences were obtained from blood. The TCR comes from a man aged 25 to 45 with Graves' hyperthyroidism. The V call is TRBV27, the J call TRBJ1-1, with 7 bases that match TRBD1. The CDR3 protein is CASSYRGNTEAFF. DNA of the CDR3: TGTGCCAGCAGTTACAGGGGGAACACTGAAGCTTTCTTT.